These T cell receptor beta chains were read from a single sample in a study of Ad26.COV2.S vaccination and SARS-CoV-2 variants. The protocol was immunoSEQ multiplex PCR, while the TCRdb copy is restricted to in-frame clones and leaves out a portion. The sample gives 150,000 to 200,000 clones, around nine tenths of which show up once; over 4.5% is in the top ten. The sequenced sample was peripheral blood, obtained after recovery from COVID-19. All receptors come from a human donor who had recovered from COVID-19. CDR3s include the opening cysteine and the closing phenylalanine or tryptophan. The listing skips clone size in some rows; elsewhere it reads once, few, many or a size class.

>TRBJ1-5|-|TRBV2
CASSRQTYQPQHF
>TRBJ2-7|-|TRBV6-1
CASSERPGQSSYEQYF
>TRBJ1-2|once|TRBV4-2
CASSPGTGLHYGYTF
>TRBJ1-4|once|TRBV3-1/TRBV3-2
CASSRFQGATNEKLFF
>TRBJ2-3|-|TRBV6-5
CASSYRTFEDTQYF
>TRBJ2-7|-|TRBV27
CASSFAGVYEQYF
>TRBJ1-1|-|TRBV19
CASSIQGQTNTEAFF
>TRBJ1-1|few|TRBV7-9
CASREIQQNTEAFF
>TRBJ1-2|-|TRBV27
CASSLTEANYGYTF
>TRBJ2-3|-|TRBV9
CASSVDRDTQYF
>TRBJ1-4|-|TRBV7-9
CASSKGQGAREKLFF
>TRBJ2-3|-|TRBV30
CAWSQGVADTQYF
>TRBJ1-1|-|TRBV7-8
CASSQTRMRANTEAFF
>TRBJ2-3|few|TRBV5-1
CASSRDYLGDTQYF
>TRBJ1-5|-|TRBV7-3
CASSLRGAGNQPQHF
>TRBJ1-5|-|TRBV15
CATSREMNNQPQHF
>TRBJ2-3|-|TRBV5-1
CASRALGSTDTQYF
>TRBJ2-4|-|TRBV9
CASSVGGSGNIQYF
>TRBJ2-7|-|TRBV3-1/TRBV3-2
CASSPRAGGTYEQYF
>TRBJ2-1|-|TRBV7-2
CASSSRGQGGNEQFF
>TRBJ2-7|-|TRBV9
CASSAVGSFYEQYF
>TRBJ2-5|-|TRBV3-1/TRBV3-2
CASSPWGRGQGETQYF
>TRBJ1-2|once|TRBV7-9
CASSLRDPKGYTF
>TRBJ2-3|-|TRBV7-7
CASSPHLGAKGTDTQYF
>TRBJ2-1|-|TRBV5-6
CASSLVWDSPNEQFF
>TRBJ1-3|-|TRBV3-1/TRBV3-2
CASSQDERNTIYF
>TRBJ2-1|-|TRBV15
CAIGSGQGNEQFF
>TRBJ1-1|-|TRBV12-5
CASGLRGEAFF
>TRBJ1-1|-|TRBV3-1/TRBV3-2
CASSQDQGAGTEAFF
>TRBJ1-2|-|TRBV5-1
CASSPGTGANYGYTF
>TRBJ2-5|-|TRBV5-1
CASSLGAETQYF
>TRBJ2-7|-|TRBV19
CASSKGLAGGSYEQYF
>TRBJ1-2|-|TRBV5-6
CASSLGDAVYGYTF
>TRBJ2-5|once|TRBV7-2
CASSSDTPRGTQYF
>TRBJ1-1|-|TRBV11-2
CASSHFRGGGVMNTEAFF
>TRBJ2-7|few|TRBV2
CASSELVPSGAGYF
>TRBJ1-2|-|TRBV5-4
CASSADRNYGYTF
>TRBJ1-6|-|TRBV2
CASRDRTGGNSPLHF
>TRBJ2-5|-|TRBV7-3
CASSLVGAPETQYF
>TRBJ2-7|-|TRBV5-8
CASRASSYEQYF
>TRBJ2-1|-|TRBV5-6
CASSSPSTSGGRNEQFF
>TRBJ2-5|-|TRBV13
CASSGRGTGGPRETQYF
>TRBJ2-1|-|TRBV7-7
CASSPAGSYNEQFF